This T cell receptor beta chain was obtained from a study of patients and donors after allogeneic stem cell transplantation. Germline V gives CDR1 SQVTM, CDR2 ANQGSEA. This CDR3 has 16 residues. Between the trimmed V and J ends, which lost 3 bases and 10 bases, there was a span of 22 bases. This clonotype was seen ten or more times. TCRdb re-analysed the RT-PCR reads in MiXCR, keeping a single row per CDR3 protein. The repertoire has hundreds of thousands of distinct CDR3 sequences, roughly 17% of them found once; the top ten carry just over 7%. Sequenced input: blood, either unsorted or a sorted T cell fraction (not recorded which). The V and J genes are TRBV29-1 and TRBJ1-6, with D possibly matching TRBD1 (5 bases). This sequence was found in a human donor who was either an allogeneic HSCT recipient or a stem cell or donor lymphocyte infusion donor (not recorded which). It is not recorded whose cells these are; they may come from a transplant donor. CDR3 protein: CSVEVTDREGRSPLHF. The CDR3 DNA follows: TGCAGCGTTGAGGTCACAGACCGCGAGGGGAGATCACCCCTCCACTTT.